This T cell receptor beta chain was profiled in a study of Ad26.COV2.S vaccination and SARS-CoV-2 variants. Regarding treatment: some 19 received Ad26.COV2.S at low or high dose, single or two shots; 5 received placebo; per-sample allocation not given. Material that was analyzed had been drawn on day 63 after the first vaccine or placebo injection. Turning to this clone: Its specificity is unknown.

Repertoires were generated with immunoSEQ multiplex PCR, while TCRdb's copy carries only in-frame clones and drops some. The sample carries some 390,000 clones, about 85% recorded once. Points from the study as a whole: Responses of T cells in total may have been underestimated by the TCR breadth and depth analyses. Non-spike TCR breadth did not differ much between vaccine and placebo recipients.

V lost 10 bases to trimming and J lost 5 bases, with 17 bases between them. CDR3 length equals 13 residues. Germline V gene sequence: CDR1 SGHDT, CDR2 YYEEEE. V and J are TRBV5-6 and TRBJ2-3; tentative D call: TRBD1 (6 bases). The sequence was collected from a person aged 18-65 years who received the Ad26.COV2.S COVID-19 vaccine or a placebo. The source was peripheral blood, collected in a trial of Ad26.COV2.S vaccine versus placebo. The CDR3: CAGTSGVEDTQYF. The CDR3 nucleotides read TGTGCCGGAACGTCAGGGGTGGAAGATACGCAGTATTTT.